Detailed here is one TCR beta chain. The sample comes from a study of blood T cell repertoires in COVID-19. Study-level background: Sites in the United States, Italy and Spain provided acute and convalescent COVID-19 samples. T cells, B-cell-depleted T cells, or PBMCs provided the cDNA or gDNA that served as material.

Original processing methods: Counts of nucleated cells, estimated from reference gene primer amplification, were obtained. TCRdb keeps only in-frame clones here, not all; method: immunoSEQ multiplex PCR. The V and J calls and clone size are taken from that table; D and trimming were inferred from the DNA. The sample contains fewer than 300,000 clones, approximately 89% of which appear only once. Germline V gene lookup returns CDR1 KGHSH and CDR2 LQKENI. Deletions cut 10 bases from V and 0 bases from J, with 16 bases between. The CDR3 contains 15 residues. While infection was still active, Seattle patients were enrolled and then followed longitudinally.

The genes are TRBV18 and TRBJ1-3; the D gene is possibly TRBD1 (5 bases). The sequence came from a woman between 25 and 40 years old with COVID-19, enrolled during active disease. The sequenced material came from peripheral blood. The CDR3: CATQLDSSSGNTIYF. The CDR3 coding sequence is TGTGCCACCCAACTTGACAGCTCCTCTGGAAACACCATATATTTT.